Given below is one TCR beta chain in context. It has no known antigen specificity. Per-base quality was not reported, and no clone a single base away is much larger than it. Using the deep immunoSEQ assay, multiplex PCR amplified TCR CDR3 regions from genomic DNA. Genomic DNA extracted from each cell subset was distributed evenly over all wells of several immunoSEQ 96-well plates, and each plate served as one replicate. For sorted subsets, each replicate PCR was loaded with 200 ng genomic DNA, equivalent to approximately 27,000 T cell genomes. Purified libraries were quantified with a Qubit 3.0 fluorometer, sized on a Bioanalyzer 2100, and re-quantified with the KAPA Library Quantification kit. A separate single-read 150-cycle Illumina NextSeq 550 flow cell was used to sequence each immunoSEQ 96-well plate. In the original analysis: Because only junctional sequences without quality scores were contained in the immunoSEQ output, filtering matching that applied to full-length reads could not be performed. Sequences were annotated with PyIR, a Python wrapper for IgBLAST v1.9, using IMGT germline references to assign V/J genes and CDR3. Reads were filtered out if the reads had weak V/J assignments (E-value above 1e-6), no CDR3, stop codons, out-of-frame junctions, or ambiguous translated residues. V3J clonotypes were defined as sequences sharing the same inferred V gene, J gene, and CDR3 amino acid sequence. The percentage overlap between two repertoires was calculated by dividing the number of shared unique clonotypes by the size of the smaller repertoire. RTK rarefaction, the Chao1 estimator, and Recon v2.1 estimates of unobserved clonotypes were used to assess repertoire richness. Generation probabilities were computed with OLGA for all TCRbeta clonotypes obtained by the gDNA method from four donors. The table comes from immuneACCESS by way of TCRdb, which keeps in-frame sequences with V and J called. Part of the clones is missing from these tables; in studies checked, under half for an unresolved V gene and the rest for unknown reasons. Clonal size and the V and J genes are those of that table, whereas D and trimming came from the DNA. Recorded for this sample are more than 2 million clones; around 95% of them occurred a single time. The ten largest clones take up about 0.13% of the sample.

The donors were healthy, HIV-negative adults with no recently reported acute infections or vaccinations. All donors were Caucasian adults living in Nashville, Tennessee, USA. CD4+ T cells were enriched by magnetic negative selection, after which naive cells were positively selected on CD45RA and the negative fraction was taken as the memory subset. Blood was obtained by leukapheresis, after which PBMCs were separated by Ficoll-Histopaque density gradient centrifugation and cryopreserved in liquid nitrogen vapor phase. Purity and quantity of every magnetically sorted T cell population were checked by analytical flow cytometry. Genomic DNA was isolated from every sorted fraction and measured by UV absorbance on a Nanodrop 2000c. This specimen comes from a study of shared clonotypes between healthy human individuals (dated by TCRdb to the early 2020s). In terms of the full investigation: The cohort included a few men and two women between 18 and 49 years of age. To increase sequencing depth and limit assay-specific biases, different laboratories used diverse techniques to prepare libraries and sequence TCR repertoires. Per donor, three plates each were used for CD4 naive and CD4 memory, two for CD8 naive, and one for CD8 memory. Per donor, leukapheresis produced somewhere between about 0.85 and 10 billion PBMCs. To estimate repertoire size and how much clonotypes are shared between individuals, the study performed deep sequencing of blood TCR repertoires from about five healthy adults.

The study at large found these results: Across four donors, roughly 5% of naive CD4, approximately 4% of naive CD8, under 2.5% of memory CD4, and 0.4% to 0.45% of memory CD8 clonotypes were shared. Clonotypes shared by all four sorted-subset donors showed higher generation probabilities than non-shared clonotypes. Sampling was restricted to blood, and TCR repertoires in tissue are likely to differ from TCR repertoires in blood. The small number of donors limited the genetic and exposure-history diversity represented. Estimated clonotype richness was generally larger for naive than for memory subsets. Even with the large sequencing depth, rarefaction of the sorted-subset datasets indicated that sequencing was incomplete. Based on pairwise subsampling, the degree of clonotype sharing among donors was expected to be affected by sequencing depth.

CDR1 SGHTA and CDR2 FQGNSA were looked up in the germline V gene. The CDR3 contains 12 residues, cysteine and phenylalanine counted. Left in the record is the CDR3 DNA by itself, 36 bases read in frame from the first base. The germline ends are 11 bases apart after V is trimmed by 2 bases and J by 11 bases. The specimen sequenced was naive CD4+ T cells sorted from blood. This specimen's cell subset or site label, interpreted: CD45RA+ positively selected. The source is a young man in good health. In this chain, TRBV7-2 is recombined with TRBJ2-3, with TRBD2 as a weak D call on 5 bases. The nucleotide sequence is TGTGCCAGCAGCTTATACGGGGAAGGGCAGTATTTT. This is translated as CASSLYGEGQYF.